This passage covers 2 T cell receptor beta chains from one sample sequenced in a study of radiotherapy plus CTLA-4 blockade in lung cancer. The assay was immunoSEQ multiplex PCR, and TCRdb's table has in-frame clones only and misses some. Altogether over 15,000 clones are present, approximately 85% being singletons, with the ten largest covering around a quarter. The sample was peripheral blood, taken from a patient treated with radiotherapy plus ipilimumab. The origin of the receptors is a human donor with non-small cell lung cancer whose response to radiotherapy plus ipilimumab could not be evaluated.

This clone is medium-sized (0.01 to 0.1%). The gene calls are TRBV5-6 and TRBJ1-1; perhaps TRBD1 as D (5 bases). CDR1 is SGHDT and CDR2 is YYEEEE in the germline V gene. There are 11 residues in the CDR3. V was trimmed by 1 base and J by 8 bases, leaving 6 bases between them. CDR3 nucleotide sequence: TGTGCCAGCAGCTTGAGGGGAGAAGCTTTCTTT. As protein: CASSLRGEAFF.

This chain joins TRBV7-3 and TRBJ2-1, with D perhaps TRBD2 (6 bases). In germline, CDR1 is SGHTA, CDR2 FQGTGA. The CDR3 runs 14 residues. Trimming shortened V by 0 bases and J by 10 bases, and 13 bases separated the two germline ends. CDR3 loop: CASSLTGRRDEQFF. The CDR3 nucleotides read TGTGCCAGCAGCTTAACGGGGAGGCGGGACGAGCAGTTCTTC.